One T cell receptor (beta chain) is described in this entry. Antigen: not known. The data belong to a study of cytomegalovirus exposure and HLA in healthy donors. Study-wide points: Specificity for CMV antigens was confirmed in vitro for a few of the CMV-associated chains.

Clones were sequenced by immunoSEQ multiplex PCR, and TCRdb holds only the in-frame ones, with some missing. This table has roughly 100,000 clones, 86% appearing once. CDR3 length: 16 residues. Trimming removed 0 bases from V and 2 bases from J, with 13 bases in between. Germline assignment: CDR1 SGHRS and CDR2 YFSETQ. The donors were in the approximately 110-subject validation cohort; that cohort was separate from the approximately 700-subject first cohort. This TCR was recovered from a woman aged 18 to 35 in good health and CMV-seropositive. J is TRBJ2-3 and V is TRBV5-1; D is possibly TRBD2 (5 bases). The sample taken for sequencing was PBMCs. The CDR3 loop reads CASSLVLGGSTDTQYF. CDR3 coding DNA: TGCGCCAGCAGCTTGGTACTAGGTGGTTCCACAGATACGCAGTATTTT. The full variable domain, completed using reference TRBV5-1 and TRBJ2-3, is KAGVTQTPRYLIKTRGQQVTLSCSPISGHRSVSWYQQTPGQGLQFLFEYFSETQRNKGNFPGRFSGRQFSNSRSEMNVSTLELGDSALYLCASSLVLGGSTDTQYFGPGTRLTVL.